The rows below give T cell receptor beta chains drawn from one sample of a study of cytomegalovirus exposure and HLA in healthy donors. Only in-frame clones appear in the TCRdb table, and some are missing; sequencing was by immunoSEQ multiplex PCR. The repertoire includes some 130,000 clones, roughly nine tenths of them detected once, and roughly 1.2% sits in the top ten. The source material was PBMCs. Every receptor here comes from a woman between 18 and 29 years old in good health and CMV-seronegative. Both conserved end residues are part of each CDR3. Fields, in order: J gene, V gene, D gene, clone size, CDR3 DNA, CDR3 protein. D genes are given only for firm matches. Not all rows give a size; the values are once, few, many and, for expanded clones, a class.

>TRBJ2-2|TRBV5-1|TRBD1|.
TGCGCCAGCAAATCAGACAGGGGGAACTTTGGGGAGCTGTTTTTT
CASKSDRGNFGELFF
>TRBJ2-1|TRBV6-1|.|.
TGTGCCAGCAGTGAAAGGGGCAATGAGCAGTTCTTC
CASSERGNEQFF
>TRBJ1-2|TRBV4-1|.|few
TGCGCCAGCAGCCAAGATCTCGGCTACACCTTC
CASSQDLGYTF
>TRBJ2-7|TRBV6-1|.|.
TGTGCCAGCAGTGCGGGTTCTCCATCCTACGAGCAGTACTTC
CASSAGSPSYEQYF
>TRBJ1-4|TRBV2|.|.
TGTGCCAGCAGTGCGCTAGGGGGTTTTGAAAAACTGTTTTTT
CASSALGGFEKLFF
>TRBJ1-4|TRBV11-2|.|.
TGTGCCAGCAGCTTATTTCGGGGTAGAGCAACTAATGAAAAACTGTTTTTT
CASSLFRGRATNEKLFF
>TRBJ1-5|TRBV5-1|.|once
TGCGCCAGCAGCCCAGGCGCCCTTAATCAGCCCCAGCATTTT
CASSPGALNQPQHF
>TRBJ1-2|TRBV19|.|.
TGTGCCAGTAGTATTTGGGGCTACCCCGGAAATGGCTACACCTTC
CASSIWGYPGNGYTF
>TRBJ1-1|TRBV7-9|.|.
TGTGCCAGCAGCTTTGCGTTGAACACTGAAGCTTTCTTT
CASSFALNTEAFF
>TRBJ1-5|TRBV4-1|.|.
TGCGCCAGCAGCCAAGCACTAACAGGGTCTAGCAATCAGCCCCAGCATTTT
CASSQALTGSSNQPQHF
>TRBJ1-3|TRBV6-1|.|once
TGTGCCACGTGGGGGGATACCACTGGAAACACCATATATTTT
CATWGDTTGNTIYF
>TRBJ2-3|TRBV7-3|TRBD2|.
TGTGCCAGCAGCTTAACTAGCGGGGGGCTAGATACGCAGTATTTT
CASSLTSGGLDTQYF
>TRBJ2-5|TRBV7-3|.|.
TGTGCCAGCAGCAGAACCCCGGGTCACCAAGAGACCCAGTACTTC
CASSRTPGHQETQYF
>TRBJ1-2|TRBV6-5|TRBD1|.
TGTGCCAGCAGTTACACAGGGGGGGACTATGGCTACACCTTC
CASSYTGGDYGYTF
>TRBJ1-2|TRBV14|TRBD1|.
TGTGCCAGCAGCCAGATGGGACAGGAAGCTAACTATGGCTACACCTTC
CASSQMGQEANYGYTF
>TRBJ2-3|TRBV2|.|.
TGTGCCAGCGGAAGTACCGGGAGCACAGATACGCAGTATTTT
CASGSTGSTDTQYF
>TRBJ2-7|TRBV9|TRBD2|.
TGTGCCAGCAGCGCTGATACTAGCGGAGTGAGCGACGAGCAGTACTTC
CASSADTSGVSDEQYF
>TRBJ2-7|TRBV7-9|.|.
TGTGCCAGCAGCCTAGGAGGACATAAAGAATACGAGCAGTACTTC
CASSLGGHKEYEQYF
>TRBJ1-6|TRBV23-1|.|once
TGCGCCAGCAGTACTCCAGGGCTGGGCTATAATTCACCCCTCCACTTT
CASSTPGLGYNSPLHF
>TRBJ1-3|TRBV27|.|.
TGTGCCAGCAGTTTATTGGGGGGTTATGGAAACACCATATATTTT
CASSLLGGYGNTIYF
>TRBJ2-2|TRBV6-6|.|.
TGTGCCAGCAGTTACACGAGGGGGGAGCTGTTTTTT
CASSYTRGELFF
>TRBJ2-5|TRBV11-3|.|.
TGTGCCAGCAGCCCAAAAACGGGGGTTCGCCAAGAGACCCAGTACTTC
CASSPKTGVRQETQYF
>TRBJ2-4|TRBV4-1|.|.
TGCGCCAGCAGCCAACCAACGACAGGAGCCAAAAACATTCAGTACTTC
CASSQPTTGAKNIQYF
>TRBJ2-5|TRBV15|.|.
TGTGCCACCAGCACGGCCCTCGGGGAGTGGGAGACCCAGTACTTC
CATSTALGEWETQYF
>TRBJ2-3|TRBV11-2|TRBD1|.
TGTGCCAGCGGTAAGGGGGCCAGCACAGATACGCAGTATTTT
CASGKGASTDTQYF
>TRBJ2-1|TRBV10-1|TRBD1|.
TGCGCCAGCAGTCGAGGGGGCTCATCCAATGAGCAGTTCTTC
CASSRGGSSNEQFF
>TRBJ1-1|TRBV5-6|.|.
TGTGCCAGCAGCCTGATACAGAACTTTAACACTGAAGCTTTCTTT
CASSLIQNFNTEAFF
>TRBJ2-7|TRBV7-6|TRBD2|.
TGTGCCAGCAGCTTAGGGACTAGCGGAACCTACGAGCAGTACTTC
CASSLGTSGTYEQYF
>TRBJ2-1|TRBV6-5|TRBD2|.
TGTGCCAGCAGTTTAGGACTAGCGGGGGGGCAGAATGAGCAGTTCTTC
CASSLGLAGGQNEQFF
>TRBJ1-2|TRBV11-2|TRBD1|.
TGTGCCAGCAGCCCCTGGACAGGGGAGGGCGGCGGCTACACCTTC
CASSPWTGEGGGYTF
>TRBJ2-1|TRBV6-4|.|.
TGTGCCAGCAGTAGGACACCTAGTTCTTACAATGAGCAGTTCTTC
CASSRTPSSYNEQFF
>TRBJ2-3|TRBV19|.|.
TGTGCCAGTAGTCCCCACCCTTGGACAGCTACCACAGATACGCAGTATTTT
CASSPHPWTATTDTQYF
>TRBJ1-2|TRBV6-5|.|.
TGTGCCAGCAGTTACAGAGGGCAGGAGGGTGGCTACACCTTC
CASSYRGQEGGYTF
>TRBJ2-4|TRBV6-5|.|.
TGTGCCGCGACTACAGAAAACATTCAGTACTTC
CAATTENIQYF
>TRBJ2-3|TRBV25-1|TRBD2|.
TGTGCCAGCAGTGTTAGCGGGGGGGCCTTTGGAGATACGCAGTATTTT
CASSVSGGAFGDTQYF
>TRBJ2-1|TRBV9|TRBD2|once
TGTGCCAGCAGCGTAGAGGGCAGAGGCGGGGGGGCCCGGAATGAGCAGTTCTTC
CASSVEGRGGGARNEQFF
>TRBJ2-1|TRBV7-3|TRBD2|.
TGTGCCAGCAGCCCACGGGGGGGCCCCTACAATGAGCAGTTCTTC
CASSPRGGPYNEQFF
>TRBJ1-4|TRBV6-1|TRBD1|.
TGTGCCAGCGGCGGGACAGCAACTAATGAAAAACTGTTTTTT
CASGGTATNEKLFF
>TRBJ2-1|TRBV18|TRBD1|.
TGTGCCAGCTCACCCGACAGGGGGCTTTACAATGAGCAGTTCTTC
CASSPDRGLYNEQFF
>TRBJ1-3|TRBV5-1|.|once
TGCGCCAGCAGCTTGGCGGGGGTGGAAAACACCATATATTTT
CASSLAGVENTIYF
>TRBJ1-3|TRBV7-2|.|.
TGTGCCAGCAGCTGGGGCAGACTCTCTGGAAACACCATATATTTT
CASSWGRLSGNTIYF
>TRBJ1-4|TRBV5-8|.|.
TGTGCCAGCAGCTCACTGACAAACCTTGGTGAAAAACTGTTTTTT
CASSSLTNLGEKLFF
>TRBJ1-2|TRBV18|.|.
TGTGCCAGCTCACCGGGAGGGTGGGATGGCTACACCTTC
CASSPGGWDGYTF
>TRBJ2-5|TRBV2|TRBD1|.
TGTGCCAGCAGGGAACCGGGACAGCAAGAGACCCAGTACTTC
CASREPGQQETQYF
>TRBJ2-5|TRBV5-6|TRBD1|.
TGTGCCAGCAGCTTGGACCGACAGGGGGCCAGTTTGGAGACCCAGTACTTC
CASSLDRQGASLETQYF
>TRBJ2-1|TRBV18|TRBD1|.
TGTGCCAGCTCACAACAATGGACAGGCTACTACAATGAGCAGTTCTTC
CASSQQWTGYYNEQFF
>TRBJ1-2|TRBV7-9|.|.
TGTGCCAGCAGCTTAGGTCAGGTCAACTATGGCTACACCTTC
CASSLGQVNYGYTF
>TRBJ1-4|TRBV7-9|TRBD1|.
TGTGCCAGCAGCTTAGGGACAGGGGATGAAAAACTGTTTTTT
CASSLGTGDEKLFF
>TRBJ1-2|TRBV27|.|.
TGTGCCACTACCGGGGACAACGGTGGCTACACCTTC
CATTGDNGGYTF
>TRBJ1-2|TRBV29-1|.|few
TGCAGCGTTGAAGTGGGGACATATGGCTACACCTTC
CSVEVGTYGYTF
>TRBJ2-1|TRBV27|TRBD2|.
TGTGCCAGCAGTTCACCTAGCGGGGGGGCCTTAAGCAATGAGCAGTTCTTC
CASSSPSGGALSNEQFF
>TRBJ2-2|TRBV2|TRBD2|.
TGTGCCAGCAGTAAACGGGGGGTAGTGGGCAACACCGGGGAGCTGTTTTTT
CASSKRGVVGNTGELFF
>TRBJ2-7|TRBV10-1|TRBD1|.
TGCGCCAGCAGTGATCACCCTCCGGGACAGGGGGTTCAGCAGTACTTC
CASSDHPPGQGVQQYF
>TRBJ2-7|TRBV7-8|TRBD1|.
TGTGCCAGCAGCTTAGCCCGGACAGGGGGGAGCGAGCAGTACTTC
CASSLARTGGSEQYF
>TRBJ2-7|TRBV6-5|TRBD1|.
TGTGCCAGCAGTTACTCTGGACAGGATAGCTCTACGGGGCAGTACTTC
CASSYSGQDSSTGQYF
>TRBJ2-3|TRBV15|TRBD1|.
TGTGCCACCAGCGAAGGACAGGGTGCGTCAGATACGCAGTATTTT
CATSEGQGASDTQYF
>TRBJ2-3|TRBV6-1|TRBD2|.
TGTGCCAGCAGCCGAGGTGGGCTAGCGGCAGATACGCAGTATTTT
CASSRGGLAADTQYF
>TRBJ2-7|TRBV6-1|TRBD1|.
TGTGCCATCTGGACAGGGAACTCCTACGAGCAGTACTTC
CAIWTGNSYEQYF
>TRBJ1-5|TRBV2|TRBD1|.
TGTGCCAGCAGTGAATCAGGGACAGGTGGATCTTTTCAGCCCCAGCATTTT
CASSESGTGGSFQPQHF
>TRBJ2-5|TRBV5-1|TRBD2|.
TGCGCCAGCAGCTGGACGGCGGGGGGCGTCGGAGGGACCCAGTACTTC
CASSWTAGGVGGTQYF